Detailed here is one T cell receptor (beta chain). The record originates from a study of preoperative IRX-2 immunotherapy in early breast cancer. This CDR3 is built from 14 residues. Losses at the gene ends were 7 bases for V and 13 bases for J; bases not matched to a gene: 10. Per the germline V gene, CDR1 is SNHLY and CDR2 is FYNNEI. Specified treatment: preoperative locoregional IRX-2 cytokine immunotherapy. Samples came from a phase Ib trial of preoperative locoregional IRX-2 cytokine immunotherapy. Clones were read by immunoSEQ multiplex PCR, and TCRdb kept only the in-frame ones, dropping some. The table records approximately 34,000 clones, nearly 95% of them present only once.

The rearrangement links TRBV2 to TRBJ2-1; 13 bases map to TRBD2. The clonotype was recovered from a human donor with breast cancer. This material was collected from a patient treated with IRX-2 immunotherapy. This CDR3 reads CASTLGLAGVRQFF. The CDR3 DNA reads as TGTGCCAGCACCTTAGGACTAGCGGGAGTTCGACAGTTCTTC.